The following is a T cell receptor (beta chain) sequence with its context. Its antigen target is currently unknown. It has no much larger one-base neighbor in the sample; base qualities were not kept. CDR1 LGHNA and CDR2 YSLEER are derived from the germline V gene. Its CDR3 holds 19 amino acids, cysteine through phenylalanine. Only CDR3 DNA is held: 57 bases, read in frame from base 1. Trimming at the junction amounts to 0 bases on V and 2 bases on J, and the germline ends lie 17 bases apart. The sample is drawn from a study of cytomegalovirus exposure and HLA in healthy donors (dated by TCRdb to 2016 to 2017). Some background on the complete study: An earlier analysis of more than 550 of the donors reported about 300 Gb of sequence data and around 120 million unique TCR beta sequences obtained from about 179 million T cells. An early release that covered approximately 600 HLA-typed donors contained about 300 gigabases of sequencing data and 85 million to 100 million unique TCR sequences. Among the roughly 380 genotyped donors, 81% belonged to the genetic ancestry cluster associated with self-reported Caucasian donors. The study aimed to test whether signatures of past pathogen exposure could be identified by cataloging public T cell receptors. Using immunosequencing, the study profiled T cell repertoires from around 680 subjects and related those repertoires to cytomegalovirus serostatus. A separate validation cohort of roughly 120 different subjects was used in addition to the 666-subject first cohort. To predict cytomegalovirus infection status, the study combined high-throughput TCR immunosequencing, statistical association of individual TCRs with disease status, and machine learning. In a later analysis, previously published TCR beta repertoires from 666 donors were re-analyzed and high-resolution HLA genotyping was added so that TCR occurrence patterns could be studied. In the later analysis, no new phenotypic data were used to find candidate immune exposures; instead, reliance was placed on TCR beta sequences and their occurrence across donors. In an earlier analysis of 550 to 700 of the donors, high-throughput TCR beta sequencing was used to judge whether each TCR beta V gene segment behaved as functional or pseudogenic. Alongside the repertoire data, information on donor age, sex, ethnicity and CMV serostatus was compiled. A later genetic analysis took genome-wide SNP genotypes for 398 of the 666 donors and used that subset as a discovery cohort. Every repertoire in the discovery cohort had been generated on one and the same sequencing platform. HLA typing covered class I and class II loci at four-digit resolution. The number of typed donors differed by locus: about 620-640 for A, B, C, DRB1 and DQB1; some 500 for DQA1; 606 for DPA1; and approximately 450 for DPB1. Five DR-DQ haplotypes were treated as single units for association and clustering because of strong linkage in the cohort. Across some 400 genotyped donors of the cohort, an average of about 240,000 unique TCR beta nucleotide sequences per donor were sequenced, and around 20% of those sequences were non-productive.

The cohort comprised 550 to 700 healthy bone marrow donors. At the time of sampling, all cohort members were nominally healthy, though unrecorded immune exposures were likely present. The donor tested CMV seropositive and was one of the 289 seropositive cohort members. A peripheral blood sample was collected from each donor, and TCR beta sequencing was performed on peripheral blood mononuclear cells. The Qiagen DNeasy Blood Extraction Kit was used to extract genomic DNA from the blood cell samples. Study-wide findings and limitations: A later genetic analysis reported fewer N-insertions in productive TCRs among donors in an Asian-associated ancestry cluster than the roughly 700-donor mean. A further reported finding was that TCR beta sequences accurately predicted the HLA-A and HLA-B alleles for most subjects in the first cohort. A later analysis found that HLA-associated TCR beta chains were more clonally expanded and had lower generation probabilities than equally common non-associated chains. The authors suggested that the approach could potentially be generalized to other disease states and immunological phenotypes. A later analysis reported that several top co-occurrence clusters appeared linked to parvovirus B19, influenza, CMV and Epstein-Barr virus. Linkage disequilibrium might explain the correlated functional status among segregating V segments, but an unknown experimental factor could not be excluded. The study gave a list of under 200 TCR beta chains associated with cytomegalovirus. Across donors, most TCR sequences were observed very rarely, whereas some public TCRs were present in many individuals. When HLA alleles, especially DR and DQ, strongly co-occurred, attributing TCR associations to individual alleles was difficult. Some IMGT-functional V segments, including TRBV6-2 and TRBV6-3, could not be told apart with the 87-base-pair reads, so those segments were excluded. In an earlier analysis of about 600 of the donors, most TCR beta V segments appeared in productive rearrangements about 87% or about 30% of the time, broadly matching IMGT annotations. Because HLA typing was missing for some donors at each locus, association tests included only the typed subset. Sequencing depth was assumed to be roughly uniform across donors in the presence/absence analyses, though that assumption may not hold. This cohort had only TCR beta chains sequenced, and the lack of alpha or paired-chain data limited which features could be detected. Seventeen rarely observed V segments, including chromosome 9 orphons, were excluded from the earlier analysis of a few hundred of the donors because counts were too low. The only immune exposure information available for the cohort was CMV serostatus. A later analysis associated 15,000 to 20,000 TCR beta sequences with specific HLA alleles at a false discovery rate of 0.05. An association between a missense DCLRE1C variant and V-gene and J-gene trimming of TCR beta chains was found in a later genetic analysis and replicated in an independent cohort. According to a later analysis, most CMV-associated TCR beta chains appeared to be HLA-restricted, and the HLA associations seemed to be driven largely by CMV exposure. A cluster of highly shared sequence variants was judged likely to be a technical artifact of the sequencing pipeline. In a later analysis, the rate of TCR association differed among HLA loci, with DRB1 alleles having the most associated TCRs and HLA-C alleles having the fewest. The classifier was reported to diagnose cytomegalovirus status with high specificity and sensitivity in both the original and validation cohorts. A few of the identified cytomegalovirus-associated TCR beta chains were confirmed in vitro to be specific for cytomegalovirus antigens.

Library preparation used the immunoSEQ multiplex PCR assay. For the multiplex PCR, a mixture combining 60 forward primers for TCR Vbeta segments and 13 reverse primers for TCR Jbeta segments was used. The CDR3 region of rearranged TCR beta genes was amplified from genomic DNA with a multiplex PCR assay. Amplified TCR beta libraries were sequenced as 87-base-pair reads on the Illumina HiSeq System. Per the original workflow: A later analysis tallied some 79 million unique TCR beta chains across the 650 to 750 repertoires, and 10 million to 11 million of those chains were shared by two or more donors. To remove PCR and sequencing errors, raw reads were error-corrected and collapsed into unique sequences using a nearest-neighbor algorithm that merged closely related sequences. To assign V, D and J gene segments, CDR3 sequences were aligned to IMGT reference sequences. For a sequence to be retained, a match of at least six nucleotides to both a V gene segment and a J gene segment was required. A rearrangement was called productive if the CDR3 had no stop codons and remained in frame with V and J, and every other rearrangement was called non-productive. CDR3 was defined by IMGT convention, running from the second conserved V-encoded cysteine to the conserved J-encoded phenylalanine. Sequences without an unambiguous match to a single V gene segment were excluded from the earlier analysis of about 630 of the donors. An earlier analysis of just under 600 of the donors called V segments functional above 56.7% productive rearrangements and segregating when the between-donor standard deviation exceeded 5%. To diagnose cytomegalovirus status from the catalog of TCR beta chain sequences, a statistical classification framework was built. In a later analysis, V and J genes were assigned by comparing TCR nucleotide sequences against IMGT/GENE-DB human TR gene sequences. The TCRdist pipeline was used in a later analysis to assign CDR3 sequences and most-parsimonious VDJ recombination scenarios. In a later analysis, each TCR beta chain was defined by its CDR3 amino acid sequence together with its V-gene family, and reads lacking a unique V-gene family were excluded. As a way to deal with suspected cross-contamination and a sequencing artifact, a later analysis dropped 450 to 600 nucleotide sequences that were highly shared and had low generation probability. For each public chain, a later analysis derived a clonal expansion index from normalized ranks of inferred template counts within each repertoire. Generation probabilities in a later analysis came from a VDJ recombination model fitted to out-of-frame rearrangements, and those results were checked against IGoR. In a later analysis, TCR-TCR, TCR-HLA and TCR-CMV co-occurrence was scored with hypergeometric tests, and a repertoire-size bias correction was applied to TCR pairs. To estimate false discovery rates, a later analysis permuted the HLA or CMV assignments 20 times. In a later analysis, co-occurring TCRs were grouped using DBSCAN, with TCRdist sequence similarity added in when clustering inside HLA-allele-positive subsets. For co-occurrence clustering, repertoires with fewer than 30,000 or more than 120,000 public chains were excluded, along with five repertoires with anomalous nucleotide sharing. TCRdb took this table from immuneACCESS and kept in-frame rearrangements with V and J called. Such tables lack part of the clones; where checked against another copy, unresolved V genes explain under half of the gap, and the rest is unexplained. V, J and clone size are those of that table, while D and trimming were read from the DNA. Within this sample are about 120,000 clones, with around three quarters of them counted one time only. The ten largest clones represent 2.7% of the sample.

This receptor was taken from a woman aged 40 to 50 in good health and CMV-seropositive. Sequencing was carried out using PBMCs. The rearrangement combines TRBV4-3 with TRBJ2-6; no D segment can be confidently identified. In nucleotides, the sequence is TGCGCCAGCAGCCAAGATCGCGAGGTCGGTTCTGCTGGGGCCAACGTCCTGACTTTC. It codes for CASSQDREVGSAGANVLTF.